The clone carrying this T cell receptor beta chain was picked up many times. Its antigen is still unknown. TCRdb called the reads again in MiXCR, with one record for every CDR3 protein. Among 600,000 to 800,000 distinct CDR3 sequences listed, 20% to 25% were seen once. The source of the sample is a study of T cell repertoires in cytomegalovirus infection. Whole-study context: Based on public TCR beta signatures, there were indications of CMV infection and of a matching HLA type.

The V end was cut by 1 base, the J end by 3 bases, with 12 bases between. The length of the CDR3 is 15 residues. Per germline, CDR1 SEHNR and CDR2 FQNEAQ (reference sequence). Findings of the study overall: Cumulative frequency (of public TCR beta family members) identified carriers of CMV plus the relevant HLA.

This sequence joins TRBV7-9 and TRBJ1-1; D may be TRBD1 (5 bases). The sequence was obtained from a human donor in good health (CMV status not recorded). Some clones in this sample may be carry-over from other donors' samples. Sequencing was carried out using CD8+ T cells from PBMCs. CDR3 in DNA: TGTGCCAGCAGCTTAGAGGGTCCAGGGTACACTGAAGCTTTCTTT. It specifies CASSLEGPGYTEAFF. Based on the CDR3 plus reference TRBV7-9 and TRBJ1-1, the full variable domain is DTGVSQNPRHKITKRGQNVTFRCDPISEHNRLYWYRQTLGQGPEFLTYFQNEAQLEKSRLLSDRFSAERPKGSFSTLEIQRTEQGDSAMYLCASSLEGPGYTEAFFGQGTRLTVV.